This T cell receptor beta chain was sequenced during a study of blood T cell repertoires in COVID-19. Per the authors' pipeline: Researchers report that nucleated cell counts were estimated from reference gene primer amplification. Profiling relied on immunoSEQ multiplex PCR, and the TCRdb table lists in-frame clones only, not all of them. The DNA was the basis for D and trimming; V, J and clone size are from that table. The data show more than 250,000 clones, nearly 90% seen once. V was shortened by 4 bases and J by 0 bases, with 12 bases between the two germline ends. The length of the CDR3 is 16 residues. Germline CDR1 LGHNA, CDR2 YSLEER.

This TCR was recovered from a woman aged 25-40 years who had recovered from COVID-19. This rearrangement joins TRBV4-3 to TRBJ1-4; tentatively, D is TRBD1 (5 bases). Sequences were obtained from PBMCs or T cells enriched from blood (not recorded which). This CDR3 is CASSLGLRATNEKLFF. The DNA for the CDR3 is TGCGCCAGCAGCCTGGGCCTCAGGGCAACTAATGAAAAACTGTTTTTT.